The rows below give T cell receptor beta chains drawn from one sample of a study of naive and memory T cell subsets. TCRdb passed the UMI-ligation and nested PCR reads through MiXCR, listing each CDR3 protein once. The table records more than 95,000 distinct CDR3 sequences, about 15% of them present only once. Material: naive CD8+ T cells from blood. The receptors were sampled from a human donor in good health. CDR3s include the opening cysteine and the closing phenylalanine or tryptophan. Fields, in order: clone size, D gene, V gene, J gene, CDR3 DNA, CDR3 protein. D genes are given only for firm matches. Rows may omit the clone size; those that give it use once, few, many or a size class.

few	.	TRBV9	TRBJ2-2	TGTGCCAGCAGCAGGAACACCGGGGAGCTGTTTTTT	CASSRNTGELFF
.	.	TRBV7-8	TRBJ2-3	TGTGCCAGCAGCTTCACTCGGGGGGCCGATAGCACAGATACGCAGTATTTT	CASSFTRGADSTDTQYF
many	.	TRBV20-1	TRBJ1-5	TGCAGTGCTAGGCACCAGTGGGATAGCAATCAGCCCCAGCATTTT	CSARHQWDSNQPQHF
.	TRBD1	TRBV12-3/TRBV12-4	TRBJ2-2	TGTGCCAGCAGACCGCGGACAGGGGTGAAGAACACCGGGGAGCTGTTTTTT	CASRPRTGVKNTGELFF
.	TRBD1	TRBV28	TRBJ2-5	TGTGCCAGCAGTTTGGGACAGGCCGAGACCCAGTACTTC	CASSLGQAETQYF
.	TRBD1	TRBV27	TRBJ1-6	TGTGCCAGCAGCGACAGGGGTGCCTCCTATAATTCACCCCTCCACTTT	CASSDRGASYNSPLHF
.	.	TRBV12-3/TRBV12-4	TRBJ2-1	TGTGCCAGCAGTTTTTATCCACGCGAGCAGTTCTTC	CASSFYPREQFF
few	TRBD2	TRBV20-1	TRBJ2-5	TGCAGTGCACCCGGGGAGGGCTTAGCCCAGTACTTC	CSAPGEGLAQYF
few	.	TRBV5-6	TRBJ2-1	TGTGCCAGCAGCTTTAAAGTAGCGCACTACAATGAGCAGTTCTTC	CASSFKVAHYNEQFF
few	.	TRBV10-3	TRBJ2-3	TGTGCCATCCAAGACAGTGGAGCGACAGATACGCAGTATTTT	CAIQDSGATDTQYF
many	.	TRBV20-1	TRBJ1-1	TGCAGTGCTCCACTGACTCTGAACACTGAAGCTTTCTTT	CSAPLTLNTEAFF
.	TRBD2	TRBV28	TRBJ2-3	TGTGCCAGCAGTCCCCTTTCGGGGGGGGTTCTTAGCACAGATACGCAGTATTTT	CASSPLSGGVLSTDTQYF
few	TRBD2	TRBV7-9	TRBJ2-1	TGTGCCAGCAGGTCTAGAGATCTAGCGGACTCCTACAATGAGCAGTTCTTC	CASRSRDLADSYNEQFF
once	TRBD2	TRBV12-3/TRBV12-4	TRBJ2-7	TGTGCCAGCAGCCTGAGCGGGAGTCTCTTCTACGAGCAGTACTTC	CASSLSGSLFYEQYF
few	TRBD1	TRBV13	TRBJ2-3	TGTGCCAGCAGCCGACAGGGATTGGATACGCAGTATTTT	CASSRQGLDTQYF
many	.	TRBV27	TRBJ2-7	TGTGCCAGCAGTTTACAAGAGAGCTCCTACGAGCAGTACTTC	CASSLQESSYEQYF